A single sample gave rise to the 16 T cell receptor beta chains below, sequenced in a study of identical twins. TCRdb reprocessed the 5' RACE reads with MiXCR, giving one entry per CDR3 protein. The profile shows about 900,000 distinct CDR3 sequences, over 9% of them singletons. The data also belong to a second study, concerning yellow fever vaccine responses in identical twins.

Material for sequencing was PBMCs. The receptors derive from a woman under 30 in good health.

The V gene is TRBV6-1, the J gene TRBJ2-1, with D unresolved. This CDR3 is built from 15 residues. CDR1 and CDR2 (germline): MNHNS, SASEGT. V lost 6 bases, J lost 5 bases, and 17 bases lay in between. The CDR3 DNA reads TGTGCCAGCAGCCGATCTAGTTTTCCAAACAATGAGCAGTTCTTC. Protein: CASSRSSFPNNEQFF.

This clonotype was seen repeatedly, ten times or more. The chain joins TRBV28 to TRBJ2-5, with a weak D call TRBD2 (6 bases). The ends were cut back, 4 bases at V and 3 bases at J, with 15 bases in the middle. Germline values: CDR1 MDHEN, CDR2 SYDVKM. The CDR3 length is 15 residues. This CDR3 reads CASSSQWASEETQYF. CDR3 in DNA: TGTGCCAGCAGTTCACAGTGGGCTAGCGAAGAGACCCAGTACTTC.

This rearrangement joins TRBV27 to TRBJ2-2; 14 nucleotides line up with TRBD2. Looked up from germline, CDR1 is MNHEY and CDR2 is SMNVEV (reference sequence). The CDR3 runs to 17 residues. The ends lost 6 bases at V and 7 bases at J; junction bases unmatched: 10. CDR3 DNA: TGTGCCAGCAGCCCCTTGACTAGCGGGGGGGCCGGCGGGGAGCTGTTTTTT. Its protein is CASSPLTSGGAGGELFF.

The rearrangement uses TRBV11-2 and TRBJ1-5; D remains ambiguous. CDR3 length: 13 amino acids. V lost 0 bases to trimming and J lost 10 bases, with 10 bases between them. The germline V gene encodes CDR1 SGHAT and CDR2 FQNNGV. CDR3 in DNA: TGTGCCAGCAGCTTAGATTCCGGCCATCCCCAGCATTTT. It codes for CASSLDSGHPQHF.

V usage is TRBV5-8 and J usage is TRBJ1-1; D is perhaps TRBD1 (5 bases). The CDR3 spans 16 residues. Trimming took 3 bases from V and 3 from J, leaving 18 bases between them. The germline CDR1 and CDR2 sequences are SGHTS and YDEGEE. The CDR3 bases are TGTGCCAGCAGCTGGGGGAATGAGGGGAAGGACACTGAAGCTTTCTTT. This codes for CASSWGNEGKDTEAFF. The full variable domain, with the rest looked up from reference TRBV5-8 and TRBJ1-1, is EAGVTQSPTHLIKTRGQQATLRCSPISGHTSVYWYQQALGLGLQFLLWYDEGEERNRGNFPPRFSGRQFPNYSSELNVNALELEDSALYLCASSWGNEGKDTEAFFGQGTRLTVV.

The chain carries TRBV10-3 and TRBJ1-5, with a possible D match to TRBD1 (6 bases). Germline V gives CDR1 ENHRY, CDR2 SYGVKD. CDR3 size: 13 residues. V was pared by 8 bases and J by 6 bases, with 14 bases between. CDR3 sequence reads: CAIGEQGIQPQHF. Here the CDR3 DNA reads TGTGCCATCGGGGAACAGGGAATTCAGCCCCAGCATTTT.

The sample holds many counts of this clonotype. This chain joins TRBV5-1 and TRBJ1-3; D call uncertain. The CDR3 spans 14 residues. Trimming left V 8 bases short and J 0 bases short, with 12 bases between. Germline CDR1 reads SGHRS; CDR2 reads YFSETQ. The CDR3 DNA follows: TGCGCCAGGTATGCGGAGAGCTCTGGAAACACCATATATTTT. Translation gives CARYAESSGNTIYF. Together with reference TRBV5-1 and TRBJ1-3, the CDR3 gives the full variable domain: KAGVTQTPRYLIKTRGQQVTLSCSPISGHRSVSWYQQTPGQGLQFLFEYFSETQRNKGNFPGRFSGRQFSNSRSEMNVSTLELGDSALYLCARYAESSGNTIYFGEGSWLTVV.

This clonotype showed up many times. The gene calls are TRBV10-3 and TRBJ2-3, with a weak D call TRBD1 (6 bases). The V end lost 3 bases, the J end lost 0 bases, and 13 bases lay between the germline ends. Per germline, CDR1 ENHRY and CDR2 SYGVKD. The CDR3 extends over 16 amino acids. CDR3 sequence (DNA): TGTGCCATCAGTGACTCCGGACAGATCAGCACAGATACGCAGTATTTT. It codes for CAISDSGQISTDTQYF.

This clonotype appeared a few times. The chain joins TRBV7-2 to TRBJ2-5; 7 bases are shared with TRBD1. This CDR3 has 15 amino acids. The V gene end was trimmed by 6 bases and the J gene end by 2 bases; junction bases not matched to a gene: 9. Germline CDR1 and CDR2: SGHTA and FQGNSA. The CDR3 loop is CASSIGGGGQETQYF. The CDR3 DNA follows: TGTGCCAGCAGTATAGGGGGCGGCGGTCAAGAGACCCAGTACTTC.

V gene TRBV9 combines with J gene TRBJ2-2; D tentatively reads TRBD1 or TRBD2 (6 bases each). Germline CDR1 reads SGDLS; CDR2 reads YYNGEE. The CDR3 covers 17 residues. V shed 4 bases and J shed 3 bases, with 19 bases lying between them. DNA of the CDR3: TGTGCCAGCAGCTCACCCGGGTGGGGGGCTGACACCGGGGAGCTGTTTTTT. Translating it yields CASSSPGWGADTGELFF.

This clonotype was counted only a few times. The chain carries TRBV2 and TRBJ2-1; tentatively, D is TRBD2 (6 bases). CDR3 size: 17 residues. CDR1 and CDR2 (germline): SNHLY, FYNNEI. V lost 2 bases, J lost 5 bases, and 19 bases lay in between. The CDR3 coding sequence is TGTGCCAGCAGTGAACCTCTTCCCGGAGGGGATAACAATGAGCAGTTCTTC. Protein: CASSEPLPGGDNNEQFF.

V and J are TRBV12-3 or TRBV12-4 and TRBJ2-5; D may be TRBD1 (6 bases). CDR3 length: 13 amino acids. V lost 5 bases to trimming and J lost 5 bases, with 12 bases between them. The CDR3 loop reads CASSPQGFETQYF. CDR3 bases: TGTGCCAGCAGTCCACAGGGTTTCGAGACCCAGTACTTC.

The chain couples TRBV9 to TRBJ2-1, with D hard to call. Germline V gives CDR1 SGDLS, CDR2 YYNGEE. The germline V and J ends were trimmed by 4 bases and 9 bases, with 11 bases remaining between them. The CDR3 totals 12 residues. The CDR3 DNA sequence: TGTGCCAGCAGCACGTCACACCCTGAGCAGTTCTTC. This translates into CASSTSHPEQFF.

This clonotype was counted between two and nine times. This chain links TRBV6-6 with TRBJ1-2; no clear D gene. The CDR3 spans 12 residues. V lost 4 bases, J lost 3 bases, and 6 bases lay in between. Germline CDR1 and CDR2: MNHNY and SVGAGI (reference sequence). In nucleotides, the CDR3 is TGTGCCAGCAGTTGGAAAGACTATGGCTACACCTTC. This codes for CASSWKDYGYTF.

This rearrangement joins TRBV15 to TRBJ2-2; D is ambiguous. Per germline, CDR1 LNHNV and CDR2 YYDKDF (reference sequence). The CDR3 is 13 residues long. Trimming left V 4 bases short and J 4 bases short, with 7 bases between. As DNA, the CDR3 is TGTGCCACCAGCACCACTCCCACCGGGGAGCTGTTTTTT. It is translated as CATSTTPTGELFF.

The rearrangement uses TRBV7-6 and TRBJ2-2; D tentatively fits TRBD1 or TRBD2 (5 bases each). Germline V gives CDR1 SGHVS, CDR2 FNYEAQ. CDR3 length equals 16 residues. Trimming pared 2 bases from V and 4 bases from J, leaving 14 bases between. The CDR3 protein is CASSLKFRGVTGELFF. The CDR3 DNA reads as TGTGCCAGCAGCTTAAAGTTTAGGGGAGTCACCGGGGAGCTGTTTTTT. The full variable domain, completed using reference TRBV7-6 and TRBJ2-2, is GAGVSQSPRYKVTKRGQDVALRCDPISGHVSLYWYRQALGQGPEFLTYFNYEAQQDKSGLPNDRFSAERPEGSISTLTIQRTEQRDSAMYRCASSLKFRGVTGELFFGEGSRLTVL.